These 30 T cell receptor beta chains came from one sample sequenced in a study of cytomegalovirus exposure and HLA in healthy donors. Primers: 60 Vbeta forward and 13 Jbeta reverse. Measured with immunoSEQ multiplex PCR; TCRdb has only the in-frame clones, and not every one. The data show over 110,000 clones, about four fifths seen once. Input material: PBMCs. The receptors originated from a male donor in good health and CMV-seropositive.

The chain recombines TRBV5-4 with TRBJ2-7; 7 bases map to TRBD1. CDR1 SGHNT and CDR2 YYREEE come from the germline V gene (reference sequence). This CDR3 has 13 amino acids. After removal of 6 bases from V and 4 bases from J, the junction contained 7 bases not matched to a gene. Written as DNA, the CDR3 is TGTGCCAGCACCAGGGACAGAATTTACGAGCAGTACTTC. Translation gives CASTRDRIYEQYF.

The chain carries TRBV5-1 and TRBJ2-2; D is unclear. This CDR3 is 14 amino acids long. Germline CDR1 reads SGHRS; CDR2 reads YFSETQ. With 4 bases removed from V and 0 bases from J, the gap between germline ends came to 7 bases. In nucleotides, the CDR3 is TGCGCCAGCAGCCGGGTCGCGAACACCGGGGAGCTGTTTTTT. Residues: CASSRVANTGELFF. Combining the CDR3 with reference TRBV5-1 and TRBJ2-2 gives the whole variable domain KAGVTQTPRYLIKTRGQQVTLSCSPISGHRSVSWYQQTPGQGLQFLFEYFSETQRNKGNFPGRFSGRQFSNSRSEMNVSTLELGDSALYLCASSRVANTGELFFGEGSRLTVL.

The CDR3 protein is CASSLGLPNEQFF. CDR3 DNA: TGTGCCAGTAGTCTGGGACTTCCCAATGAGCAGTTCTTC. The genes are TRBV19 and TRBJ2-1; D possibly corresponds to TRBD2 (6 bases). The CDR3 runs 13 residues. Germline assignment: CDR1 LNHDA and CDR2 SQIVND (reference sequence). V gave up 5 bases and J gave up 6 bases, with 11 bases separating them.

This clone has only a few counts. The chain carries TRBV6-4 and TRBJ2-1; D is undetermined. V was pared by 0 bases and J by 3 bases, with 12 bases between. CDR3 length: 16 amino acids. The germline CDR1 and CDR2 sequences are MRHNA and SNTAGT. CDR3 in amino acids: CASSDSMRTHYNEQFF. The CDR3 nucleotides read TGTGCCAGCAGTGACTCTATGCGAACTCACTACAATGAGCAGTTCTTC.

The chain carries TRBV29-1 and TRBJ2-1; 8 bases are a match to TRBD2. CDR3 length equals 15 residues. The ends lost 4 bases at V and 5 bases at J; junction bases unmatched: 10. Germline V gene data show CDR1 as SQVTM and CDR2 as ANQGSEA. The CDR3 here is CSVVEPGTRHNEQFF. In DNA form, the CDR3 reads TGCAGCGTTGTCGAACCCGGGACTAGACACAATGAGCAGTTCTTC.

There are a few counts of this clone. This chain joins TRBV6-5 and TRBJ2-7; D is possibly TRBD2 (6 bases). The CDR3 has 15 amino acids. CDR1 is MNHEY, CDR2 SVGAGI, per germline. V lost 6 bases and J lost 2, with 17 bases in between. The CDR3 DNA follows: TGTGCCAGCAGACAAACGGGGGAACCTACCTACGAGCAGTACTTC. Residues: CASRQTGEPTYEQYF.

This chain uses TRBV4-1 with TRBJ2-5, with 9 positions matching TRBD2. There are 15 residues in the CDR3. V lost 6 bases and J lost 2; bases outside the gene matches: 7. Germline V lookup: CDR1 MGHRA, CDR2 YSYEKL. CDR3 amino acids: CASRGVAGGQETQYF. The CDR3 DNA reads as TGCGCCAGCAGGGGGGTGGCGGGGGGGCAAGAGACCCAGTACTTC.

The chain combines TRBV7-2 with TRBJ2-1; TRBD2 agrees at 10 bases. V dropped 5 bases and J dropped 6; count of bases not matched to a gene: 7. CDR1 SGHTA and CDR2 FQGNSA come from the germline V gene. The CDR3 extends over 15 amino acids. The CDR3 nucleotides read TGTGCCAGCAGCGAGCAAGCGGGGGGGCCCAATGAGCAGTTCTTC. Translated: CASSEQAGGPNEQFF.

V usage is TRBV5-1 and J usage is TRBJ1-1, with D maybe TRBD1 (5 bases). Germline values: CDR1 SGHRS, CDR2 YFSETQ. The V and J ends lost 1 base and 1 base respectively, with 14 bases between them. The length of the CDR3 is 16 residues. In nucleotides, the CDR3 is TGCGCCAGCAGCTTGTTGGGGGGTTGGGGGAACACTGAAGCTTTCTTT. It translates to CASSLLGGWGNTEAFF.

The chain recombines TRBV5-4 with TRBJ2-3; 12 bases are shared with TRBD2. The CDR3 covers 15 residues. With 3 bases clipped from V and 5 bases from J, the junction kept 4 bases outside the gene matches. Germline V lookup: CDR1 SGHNT, CDR2 YYREEE (reference sequence). The CDR3 loop is CASSSRTSGIDTQYF. The CDR3 DNA reads as TGTGCCAGCAGCTCGCGGACTAGCGGGATAGATACGCAGTATTTT.

In regard to this clone: At the DNA level, this CDR3 is encoded by other sequences in the same sample as well. The chain employs TRBV18 and TRBJ2-5; TRBD1 might be the D (6 bases). Germline V gene data show CDR1 as KGHSH and CDR2 as LQKENI. V lost 1 base to trimming and J lost 0 bases, with 9 bases between them. The CDR3 sequence is 15 residues long. CDR3: CASSPRTAYQETQYF. In DNA, the CDR3 is TGTGCCAGCTCACCACGGACAGCGTACCAAGAGACCCAGTACTTC.

The gene calls are TRBV27 and TRBJ1-1, with 7 nucleotides matching TRBD1. V lost 5 bases to trimming and J lost 5 bases; unmatched junction nucleotides: 5. CDR1 and CDR2 from the germline V gene are MNHEY and SMNVEV (reference sequence). This CDR3 has 13 amino acids. CDR3 in DNA: TGTGCCAGCAGTCGGATGACAGGGACTGAAGCTTTCTTT. It translates to CASSRMTGTEAFF.

In regard to this clone: The CDR3 ends on some other residue instead of the conserved phenylalanine or tryptophan, so this is likely a read error. The genes are TRBV7-9 and TRBJ2-7, with D tentatively TRBD2 (6 bases). Germline loops: CDR1 SEHNR, CDR2 FQNEAQ (reference sequence). There are 12 residues in the CDR3. CDR3 loop: CTSSIDAGEQYL. For the CDR3, the DNA is TGTACCAGCAGTATCGACGCGGGAGAGCAGTACCTC.

The chain is built from TRBV5-1 and TRBJ2-1; TRBD2 aligns across 11 bases. CDR1 SGHRS and CDR2 YFSETQ come from the germline V gene. After removal of 0 bases from V and 9 bases from J, the junction contained 5 bases not matched to a gene. This CDR3 is built from 15 residues. CDR3 sequence: CASSLEVAGGVEQFF. CDR3 DNA: TGCGCCAGCAGCTTGGAAGTAGCGGGAGGGGTTGAGCAGTTCTTC.

The rearrangement joins TRBV6-5 to TRBJ2-4, with D maybe TRBD2 (5 bases). With 8 bases removed from V and 8 bases from J, the gap between germline ends came to 7 bases. CDR1 is MNHEY, CDR2 SVGAGI, per germline. CDR3 size: 10 residues. CDR3 sequence: CASGSHIQYF. Written as DNA, the CDR3 is TGTGCCAGCGGGAGCCACATTCAGTACTTC.

The gene calls are TRBV27 and TRBJ2-4; tentative D call: TRBD2 (5 bases). V was shortened by 2 bases and J by 0 bases, with 5 bases between the two germline ends. Germline assignment: CDR1 MNHEY and CDR2 SMNVEV (reference sequence). The CDR3 contains 14 residues. Written as DNA, the CDR3 is TGTGCCAGCAGTTTAGCGGGAGCCAAAAACATTCAGTACTTC. Its protein is CASSLAGAKNIQYF.

The gene calls are TRBV27 and TRBJ2-7; TRBD1 agrees at 7 bases. The germline V gene has CDR1 MNHEY and CDR2 SMNVEV (reference sequence). Trimming removed 5 bases from V and 0 bases from J; junction bases left unmatched: 4. The CDR3 is 14 residues long. The CDR3 coding sequence is TGTGCCAGCAGTCCGAGGGGGCTCTCCTACGAGCAGTACTTC. Amino acid sequence: CASSPRGLSYEQYF.

This chain joins TRBV7-8 and TRBJ1-2; unclear D gene. From germline, CDR1 is SGHVS and CDR2 FQNEAQ. V was cut by 5 bases and J by 0 bases, with 13 bases left in between. The CDR3 has 15 amino acids. The CDR3 nucleotides are TGTGCCAGCAGCGCCCGAGGCTCAGCTAACTATGGCTACACCTTC. It encodes CASSARGSANYGYTF.

The rearrangement uses TRBV19 and TRBJ1-1; D remains unclear. V was trimmed by 5 bases and J by 0 bases, leaving 13 bases between them. The CDR3 covers 15 residues. Per the germline V gene, CDR1 is LNHDA and CDR2 is SQIVND (reference sequence). The DNA of the CDR3 is TGTGCCAGTAGTCCTTCAGGAAACATGAACACTGAAGCTTTCTTT. This encodes CASSPSGNMNTEAFF.

This clone was observed a few times. The V call is TRBV6-6, the J call TRBJ1-4; no clear D gene. Germline V lookup: CDR1 MNHNY, CDR2 SVGAGI (reference sequence). The V end was cut by 0 bases, the J end by 8 bases, with 4 bases between. CDR3 length equals 12 residues. CDR3 bases: TGTGCCAGCAGTTACTCCGTGGAAAAACTGTTTTTT. Protein: CASSYSVEKLFF.

The rearrangement uses TRBV28 and TRBJ2-6; D gene unclear. Germline CDR1 MDHEN, CDR2 SYDVKM. CDR3 length: 15 amino acids. The V and J ends lost 6 bases and 2 bases respectively, with 11 bases between them. The CDR3 reads CASRPELPGANVLTF. The CDR3 nucleotides read TGTGCCAGCAGGCCGGAGTTACCTGGGGCCAACGTCCTGACTTTC.

V and J are TRBV19 and TRBJ2-3, with 7 bases matching TRBD1. The CDR3 length is 16 residues. In germline, CDR1 is LNHDA, CDR2 SQIVND (reference sequence). The junction had 12 bases not matched to a gene; V was cut back by 7 bases and J by 2 bases. The CDR3 loop is CASKRGTEINTDTQYF. For the CDR3, the DNA is TGTGCCAGTAAACGTGGGACAGAGATAAACACAGATACGCAGTATTTT.

V usage is TRBV28 and J usage is TRBJ2-3, with D possibly matching TRBD2 (5 bases). The ends were cut back, 10 bases at V and 1 base at J, with 21 bases in the middle. The CDR3 runs 16 residues. Germline V gene lookup returns CDR1 MDHEN and CDR2 SYDVKM. The CDR3 nucleotides read TGTGCCACGGAAGGGAGTTCGGAGGAAGGCACAGATACGCAGTATTTT. Translated, it gives CATEGSSEEGTDTQYF.

The table lists this clone with a count of one. This chain connects TRBV27 to TRBJ1-5, with D perhaps matching TRBD1 (5 bases). The CDR3 covers 14 residues. CDR1 is MNHEY, CDR2 SMNVEV, per germline (reference sequence). V was trimmed by 5 bases and J by 3 bases, leaving 11 bases between them. The CDR3 DNA is TGTGCCAGCAGTCCGGGACTGTTCAATCAGCCCCAGCATTTT. As protein: CASSPGLFNQPQHF.

This clone appeared a few times. This rearrangement joins TRBV6-1 to TRBJ1-4, with a tentative D call TRBD1 (5 bases). V dropped 10 bases and J dropped 10 bases, with 22 bases sitting between them. The CDR3 runs 14 residues. Germline loops: CDR1 MNHNS, CDR2 SASEGT. CDR3 amino acids: CATRCQDTGGKLFF. Here the CDR3 DNA reads TGTGCCACCAGGTGTCAGGATACGGGGGGAAAACTGTTTTTT.

The chain combines TRBV23-1 with TRBJ2-7; D possibly corresponds to TRBD2 (6 bases). TRBV23-1 is sorted into the ORF group, with uncertain function. This CDR3 is 17 amino acids long. V dropped 4 bases and J dropped 2 bases, with 21 bases sitting between them. DNA of the CDR3: TGCGCCAGCAGTCGAGACAGAGACCGGGACTTTGCCTACGAGCAGTACTTC. This translates into CASSRDRDRDFAYEQYF.

This chain connects TRBV10-1 to TRBJ2-2; a weak D match, TRBD1 (5 bases). Germline CDR1 is WNHNN and CDR2 is SYGVQD (reference sequence). The CDR3 totals 13 residues. V lost 2 bases and J lost 4, with 5 bases in between. CDR3 in amino acids: CASSEDSTGELFF. The CDR3, as DNA: TGCGCCAGCAGTGAGGACAGCACCGGGGAGCTGTTTTTT.

This clone was counted a few times. The chain has TRBV6-6 and TRBJ2-1; D may be TRBD2 (6 bases). This CDR3 spans 11 amino acids. The V gene's germline CDR1 is MNHNY and CDR2 SVGAGI (reference sequence). The germline V and J ends were trimmed by 5 bases and 10 bases, with 9 bases remaining between them. DNA of the CDR3: TGTGCCAGCAGTGTACGGGAGGAGCAGTTCTTC. Translating it yields CASSVREEQFF.

V gene TRBV28 combines with J gene TRBJ2-7; D perhaps matches TRBD2 (5 bases). V was shortened by 10 bases and J by 4 bases, with 17 bases between the two germline ends. The CDR3 runs to 13 residues. Germline assignment: CDR1 MDHEN and CDR2 SYDVKM. This CDR3 is CATTGGLTYEQYF. The CDR3 DNA sequence: TGTGCCACCACCGGAGGCCTGACGTACGAGCAGTACTTC. Variable domain in full (rest from reference TRBV28 and TRBJ2-7): DVKVTQSSRYLVKRTGEKVFLECVQDMDHENMFWYRQDPGLGLRLIYFSYDVKMKEKGDIPEGYSVSREKKERFSLILESASTNQTSMYLCATTGGLTYEQYFGPGTRLTVT.

The chain joins TRBV5-4 to TRBJ2-6; 9 bases are a match to TRBD2. The ends lost 4 bases at V and 0 bases at J; junction bases unmatched: 8. In germline, CDR1 is SGHNT, CDR2 YYREEE (reference sequence). The CDR3 totals 18 residues. The CDR3 sequence is CASSRGRGGYSGANVLTF. The CDR3 DNA reads as TGTGCCAGCAGCAGAGGGCGGGGGGGTTACTCTGGGGCCAACGTCCTGACTTTC. Drawing the rest from reference TRBV5-4 and TRBJ2-6, the complete variable domain is ETGVTQSPTHLIKTRGQQVTLRCSSQSGHNTVSWYQQALGQGPQFIFQYYREEENGRGNFPPRFSGLQFPNYSSELNVNALELDDSALYLCASSRGRGGYSGANVLTFGAGSRLTVL.